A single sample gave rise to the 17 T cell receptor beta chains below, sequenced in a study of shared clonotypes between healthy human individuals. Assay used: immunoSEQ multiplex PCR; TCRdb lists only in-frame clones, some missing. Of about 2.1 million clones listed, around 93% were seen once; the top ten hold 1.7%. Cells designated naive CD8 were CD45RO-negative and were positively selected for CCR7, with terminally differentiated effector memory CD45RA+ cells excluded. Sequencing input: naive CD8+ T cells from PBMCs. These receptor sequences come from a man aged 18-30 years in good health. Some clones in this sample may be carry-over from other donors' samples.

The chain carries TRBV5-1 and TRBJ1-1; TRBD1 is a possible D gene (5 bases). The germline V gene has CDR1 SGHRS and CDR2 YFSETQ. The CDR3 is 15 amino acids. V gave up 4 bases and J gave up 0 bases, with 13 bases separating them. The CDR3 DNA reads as TGCGCCAGCAGCCCCGGACATTACATGAACACTGAAGCTTTCTTT. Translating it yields CASSPGHYMNTEAFF.

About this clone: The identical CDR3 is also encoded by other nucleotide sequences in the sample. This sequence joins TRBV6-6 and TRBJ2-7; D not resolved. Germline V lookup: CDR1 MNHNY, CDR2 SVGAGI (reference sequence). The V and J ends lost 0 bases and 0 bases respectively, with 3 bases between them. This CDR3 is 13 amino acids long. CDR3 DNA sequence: TGTGCCAGCAGTTACTCCCTCTCCTACGAGCAGTACTTC. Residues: CASSYSLSYEQYF.

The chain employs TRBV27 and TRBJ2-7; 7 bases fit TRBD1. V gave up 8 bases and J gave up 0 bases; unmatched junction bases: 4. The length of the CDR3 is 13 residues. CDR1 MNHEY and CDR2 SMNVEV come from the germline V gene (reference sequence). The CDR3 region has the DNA TGTGCCAGCGGGACAGCTGACTCCTACGAGCAGTACTTC. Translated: CASGTADSYEQYF.

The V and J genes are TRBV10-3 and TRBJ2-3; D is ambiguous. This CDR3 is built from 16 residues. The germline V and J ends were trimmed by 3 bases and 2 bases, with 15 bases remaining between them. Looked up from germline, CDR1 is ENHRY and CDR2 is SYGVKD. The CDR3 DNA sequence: TGTGCCATCAGTGAACTCACCGGGCTGAACACAGATACGCAGTATTTT. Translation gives CAISELTGLNTDTQYF.

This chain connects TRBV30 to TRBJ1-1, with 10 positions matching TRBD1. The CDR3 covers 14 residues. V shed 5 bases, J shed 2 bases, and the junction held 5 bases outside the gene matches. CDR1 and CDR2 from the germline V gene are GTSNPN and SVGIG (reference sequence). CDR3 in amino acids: CAWGTGVGNTEAFF. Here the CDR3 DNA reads TGTGCCTGGGGGACAGGGGTAGGAAACACTGAAGCTTTCTTT.

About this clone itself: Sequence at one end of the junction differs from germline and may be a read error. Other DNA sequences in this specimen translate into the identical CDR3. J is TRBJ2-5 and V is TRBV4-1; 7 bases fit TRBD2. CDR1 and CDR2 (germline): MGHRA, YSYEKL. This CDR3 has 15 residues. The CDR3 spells CASSQLGLDQETQYF. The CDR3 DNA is TGCGCCAGTAGCCAATTAGGACTAGACCAAGAGACCCAGTACTTC.

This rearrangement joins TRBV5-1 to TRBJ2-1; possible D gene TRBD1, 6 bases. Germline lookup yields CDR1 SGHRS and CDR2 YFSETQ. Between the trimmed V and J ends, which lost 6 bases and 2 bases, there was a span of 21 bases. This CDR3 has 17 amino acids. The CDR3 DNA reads TGCGCCAGCACCCGACCTGACAGGTTAAGCGCCTACAATGAGCAGTTCTTC. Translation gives CASTRPDRLSAYNEQFF. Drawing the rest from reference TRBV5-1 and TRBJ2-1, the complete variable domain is KAGVTQTPRYLIKTRGQQVTLSCSPISGHRSVSWYQQTPGQGLQFLFEYFSETQRNKGNFPGRFSGRQFSNSRSEMNVSTLELGDSALYLCASTRPDRLSAYNEQFFGPGTRLTVL.

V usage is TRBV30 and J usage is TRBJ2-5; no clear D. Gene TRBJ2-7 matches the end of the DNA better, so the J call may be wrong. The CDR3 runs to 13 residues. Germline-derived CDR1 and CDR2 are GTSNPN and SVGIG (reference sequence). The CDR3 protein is CAWSVVSASEQYF. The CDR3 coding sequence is TGTGCCTGGAGTGTAGTATCTGCCTCCGAGCAGTACTTC.

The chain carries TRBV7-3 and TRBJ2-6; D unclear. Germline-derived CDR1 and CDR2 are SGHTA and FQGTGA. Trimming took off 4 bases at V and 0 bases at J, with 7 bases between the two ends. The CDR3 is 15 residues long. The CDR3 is CASSSSHSGANVLTF. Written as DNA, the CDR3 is TGTGCCAGCAGCTCCTCTCACTCTGGGGCCAACGTCCTGACTTTC.

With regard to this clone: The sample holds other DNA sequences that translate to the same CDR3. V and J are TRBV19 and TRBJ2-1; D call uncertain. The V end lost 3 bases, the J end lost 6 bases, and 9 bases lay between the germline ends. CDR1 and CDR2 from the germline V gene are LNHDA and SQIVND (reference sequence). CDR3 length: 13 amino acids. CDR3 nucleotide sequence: TGTGCCAGTAGTATCGGACGGATCAATGAGCAGTTCTTC. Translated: CASSIGRINEQFF.

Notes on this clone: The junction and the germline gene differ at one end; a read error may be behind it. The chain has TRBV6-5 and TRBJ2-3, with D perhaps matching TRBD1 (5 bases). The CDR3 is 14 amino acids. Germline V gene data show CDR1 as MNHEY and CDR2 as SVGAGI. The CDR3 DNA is TGTGCCAGCAGCCCCGGATGGGGCACAGATATGCAGTATTTT. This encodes CASSPGWGTDMQYF.

The CDR3 bases are TGTGCCATCAGTGAATTCGGACAGGGGGCATACGAGCAGTACTTC. Translated: CAISEFGQGAYEQYF. This rearrangement joins TRBV10-3 to TRBJ2-7, with 11 bases matching TRBD1. V trimming: 3 bases; J trimming: 4 bases; junction bases outside the gene matches: 5. CDR3 length: 15 amino acids. The germline gives CDR1 ENHRY, CDR2 SYGVKD.

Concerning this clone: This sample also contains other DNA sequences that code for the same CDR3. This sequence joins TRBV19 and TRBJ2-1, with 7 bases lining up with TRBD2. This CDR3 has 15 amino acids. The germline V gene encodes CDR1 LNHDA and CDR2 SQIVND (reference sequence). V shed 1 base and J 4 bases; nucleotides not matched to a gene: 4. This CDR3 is CASSIGGGSYNEQFF. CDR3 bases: TGTGCCAGTAGTATAGGAGGCGGGAGTTACAATGAGCAGTTCTTC.

CDR3 sequence reads: CASSLKGLAVSYEQYF. In nucleotides, the CDR3 is TGTGCCAGCAGTTTAAAGGGACTAGCGGTGTCCTACGAGCAGTACTTC. This chain connects TRBV27 to TRBJ2-7, with 11 nucleotides matching TRBD2. The CDR3 spans 16 residues. CDR1 MNHEY and CDR2 SMNVEV come from the germline V gene (reference sequence). V gave up 2 bases and J gave up 1 base; unmatched junction bases: 4.

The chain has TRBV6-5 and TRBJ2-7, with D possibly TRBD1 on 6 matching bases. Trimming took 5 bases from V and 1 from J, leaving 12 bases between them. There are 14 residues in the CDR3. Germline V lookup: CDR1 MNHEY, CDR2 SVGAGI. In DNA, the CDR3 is TGTGCCAGCAGTATTTCAGGGGAGTCCTACGAGCAGTACTTC. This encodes CASSISGESYEQYF.

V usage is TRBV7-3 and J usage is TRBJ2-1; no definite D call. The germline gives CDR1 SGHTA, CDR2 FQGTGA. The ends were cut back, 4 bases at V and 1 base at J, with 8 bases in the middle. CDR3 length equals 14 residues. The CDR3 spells CASSSSVSYNEQFF. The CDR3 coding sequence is TGTGCCAGCAGCTCTTCTGTGTCCTACAATGAGCAGTTCTTC. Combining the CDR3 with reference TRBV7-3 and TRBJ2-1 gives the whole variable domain GAGVSQTPSNKVTEKGKYVELRCDPISGHTALYWYRQSLGQGPEFLIYFQGTGAADDSGLPNDRFFAVRPEGSVSTLKIQRTERGDSAVYLCASSSSVSYNEQFFGPGTRLTVL.

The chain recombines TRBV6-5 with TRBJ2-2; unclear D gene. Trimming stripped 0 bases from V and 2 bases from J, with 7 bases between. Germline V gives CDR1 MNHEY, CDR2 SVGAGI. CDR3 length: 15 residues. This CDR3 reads CASSYSPDNTGELFF. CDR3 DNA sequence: TGTGCCAGCAGTTACTCGCCCGATAACACCGGGGAGCTGTTTTTT.